Presented here are 16 T cell receptor beta chains from one specimen sequenced in a study of blood T cell repertoires in COVID-19 (dated by TCRdb to 2019 to 2021). Library generation was performed with the immunoSEQ multiplex PCR assay. What TCRdb holds here is the immuneACCESS table cut down to in-frame rearrangements. Part of the clones is not present; checked against another copy, under half of the missing clones reflect an unresolved V gene, and the others are unexplained. A total of 65,000 or so clones appear in this sample, roughly four fifths of them only once. The ten largest clonotypes hold 15% of the sample. Sequenced input: peripheral blood. Receptor source: a man older than 75 with acute or convalescent COVID-19.

V is TRBV29-1 and J is TRBJ1-1; the match to TRBD1 covers 9 bases. The trim removed 4 bases at V and 5 bases at J, leaving 5 bases unmatched. CDR3 length: 13 residues. Germline lookup yields CDR1 SQVTM and CDR2 ANQGSEA. CDR3 loop: CSVGDRVGTEAFF. Written as DNA, the CDR3 is TGCAGCGTTGGGGACAGGGTTGGGACTGAAGCTTTCTTT. Together with reference TRBV29-1 and TRBJ1-1, the CDR3 gives the full variable domain: SAVISQKPSRDICQRGTSLTIQCQVDSQVTMMFWYRQQPGQSLTLIATANQGSEATYESGFVIDKFPISRPNLTFSTLTVSNMSPEDSSIYLCSVGDRVGTEAFFGQGTRLTVV.

This chain joins TRBV28 and TRBJ1-1, with D possibly matching TRBD1 (5 bases). Trimming cost V 4 bases and J 11 bases, with 14 bases left between them. Germline-derived CDR1 and CDR2 are MDHEN and SYDVKM. CDR3 size: 12 residues. CDR3 bases: TGTGCCAGCAGTTCGACAGCCGGATCGGCTTTCTTT. Protein: CASSSTAGSAFF.

The rearrangement joins TRBV19 to TRBJ1-1, with 8 bases that match TRBD1. Unmatched junction bases numbered 11, after V lost 4 bases and J lost 10 bases. Germline CDR1 and CDR2: LNHDA and SQIVND (reference sequence). The CDR3 spans 14 residues. The CDR3 nucleotides are TGTGCCAGTAGTACCGACAGGGGCGATCGCGGAGCTTTCTTT. Its translation: CASSTDRGDRGAFF.

The chain carries TRBV6-5 and TRBJ2-1, with TRBD2 matching over 8 bases. This CDR3 region has 15 residues. The V segment lost 6 bases and the J segment 0 bases; nucleotides outside the gene matches: 4. Germline CDR1 and CDR2: MNHEY and SVGAGI. The CDR3 loop reads CASRLSGGSYNEQFF. The CDR3, as DNA: TGTGCCAGCAGATTAAGCGGGGGCTCCTACAATGAGCAGTTCTTC.

The CDR3 loop reads CASVVRGTEAFF. The CDR3 DNA follows: TGTGCCAGCGTGGTTCGGGGGACTGAAGCTTTCTTT. The chain couples TRBV28 to TRBJ1-1; a weak D match, TRBD1 (5 bases). V was cut by 8 bases and J by 5 bases, with 12 bases left in between. Germline assignment: CDR1 MDHEN and CDR2 SYDVKM. The CDR3 length is 12 residues.

The CDR3 DNA reads as TGTGCCAGTAGAAGACTAGCGGGGGGGCGGAATGAGCAGTTCTTC. Translation gives CASRRLAGGRNEQFF. V gene TRBV19 combines with J gene TRBJ2-1, with 14 positions matching TRBD2. This CDR3 region has 15 residues. V shed 6 bases and J 7 bases; nucleotides not matched to a gene: 5. Germline V gene sequence: CDR1 LNHDA, CDR2 SQIVND (reference sequence).

The chain uses TRBV7-2 and TRBJ2-1; 9 bases are a match to TRBD2. Unmatched junction bases numbered 12, after V lost 2 bases and J lost 7 bases. This CDR3 contains 17 residues. Germline V CDR1 and CDR2: SGHTA, FQGNSA. The CDR3 loop is CASSLQSLAGRGNEQFF. CDR3 nucleotide sequence: TGTGCCAGCAGCTTACAGAGTCTAGCGGGGAGGGGAAATGAGCAGTTCTTC.

The CDR3, as DNA: TGTGCCAGCAGCTTGGGGCGGGGAGACGAGCAGTACTTC. Residues: CASSLGRGDEQYF. V usage is TRBV5-6 and J usage is TRBJ2-7; D may be TRBD2 (6 bases). The germline gives CDR1 SGHDT, CDR2 YYEEEE. With 0 bases removed from V and 5 bases from J, the gap between germline ends came to 9 bases. The CDR3 covers 13 residues.

This clone was counted a single time. This chain connects TRBV30 to TRBJ1-6; 9 nucleotides align to TRBD1. J gave up 9 bases and V 1 base, and 7 bases lay outside the gene matches. The CDR3 covers 15 residues. Germline CDR1 and CDR2: GTSNPN and SVGIG (reference sequence). CDR3 DNA: TGTGCCTGGAGTGCCGACAGGGGGACAGGTTCACCCCTCCACTTT. Translating it yields CAWSADRGTGSPLHF.

J is TRBJ2-7 and V is TRBV15; 8 nucleotides line up with TRBD1. The V segment lost 5 bases and the J segment 5 bases; nucleotides outside the gene matches: 11. Looked up from germline, CDR1 is LNHNV and CDR2 is YYDKDF (reference sequence). CDR3 size: 15 residues. CDR3 nucleotides: TGTGCCACCAGCGCACGAAAACAGGGGGTTAACGAGCAGTACTTC. It translates to CATSARKQGVNEQYF. The full variable domain, completed using reference TRBV15 and TRBJ2-7, is DAMVIQNPRYQVTQFGKPVTLSCSQTLNHNVMYWYQQKSSQAPKLLFHYYDKDFNNEADTPDNFQSRRPNTSFCFLDIRSPGLGDTAMYLCATSARKQGVNEQYFGPGTRLTVT.

The V call is TRBV4-1, the J call TRBJ2-3; 12 bases line up with TRBD2. The CDR3 is 18 amino acids. The junction had 8 bases not matched to a gene; V was cut back by 4 bases and J by 0 bases. From germline, CDR1 is MGHRA and CDR2 YSYEKL. The CDR3: CASSPTSGGPPSTDTQYF. CDR3 coding DNA: TGCGCCAGCAGCCCGACTAGCGGGGGTCCCCCTAGCACAGATACGCAGTATTTT.

The chain is built from TRBV3-1 (or the pseudogene TRBV3-2) and TRBJ2-5, with 7 bases aligning to TRBD1. Germline values: CDR1 LGHDT, CDR2 YNNKEL (reference sequence). The CDR3 has 13 residues. V shed 8 bases and J 8 bases; nucleotides not matched to a gene: 11. CDR3 in DNA: TGTGCCAGCCGGACAGGAACTGAGGGAACCCAGTACTTC. This gives the protein CASRTGTEGTQYF.

This sequence joins TRBV7-9 and TRBJ1-1; 7 positions match TRBD1. The CDR3 contains 14 residues. CDR1 is SEHNR, CDR2 FQNEAQ, per germline (reference sequence). V lost 2 bases, J lost 2 bases, and 2 bases stayed unmatched. CDR3 nucleotide sequence: TGTGCCAGCAGCTTACAGGGGGGTAACACTGAAGCTTTCTTT. It translates to CASSLQGGNTEAFF.

Written as DNA, the CDR3 is TGTGCCAGCAGCCTGGGACAGCACCGGGTCCGGGAGCTGTTTTTT. Amino acids: CASSLGQHRVRELFF. The genes are TRBV11-2 and TRBJ2-2, with TRBD1 matching 7 bases. The CDR3 length is 15 residues. V was clipped by 5 bases and J by 9 bases; unmatched bases: 12. The germline V gene has CDR1 SGHAT and CDR2 FQNNGV. The whole variable domain, filled in from reference TRBV11-2 and TRBJ2-2, reads EAGVAQSPRYKIIEKRQSVAFWCNPISGHATLYWYQQILGQGPKLLIQFQNNGVVDDSQLPKDRFSAERLKGVDSTLKIQPAKLEDSAVYLCASSLGQHRVRELFFGEGSRLTVL.

The V call is TRBV7-2, the J call TRBJ2-7, with 8 positions matching TRBD1. The CDR3 length is 15 residues. The J segment lost 6 bases and the V segment lost 4 bases, leaving 11 bases of the junction unmatched. CDR1 and CDR2 (germline): SGHTA, FQGNSA. As DNA, the CDR3 is TGTGCCAGCAGCTCAGTCCGAGGGACAGGAGCCGAGCAGTACTTC. Translation gives CASSSVRGTGAEQYF.

V is TRBV18 and J is TRBJ1-5; D ambiguous. Trimming pared 2 bases from V and 5 bases from J, leaving 7 bases between. CDR1 is KGHSH, CDR2 LQKENI, per germline. The CDR3 length is 13 residues. CDR3 in amino acids: CASSPGSDQPQHF. In nucleotides, the CDR3 is TGTGCCAGCTCACCAGGCAGCGATCAGCCCCAGCATTTT.